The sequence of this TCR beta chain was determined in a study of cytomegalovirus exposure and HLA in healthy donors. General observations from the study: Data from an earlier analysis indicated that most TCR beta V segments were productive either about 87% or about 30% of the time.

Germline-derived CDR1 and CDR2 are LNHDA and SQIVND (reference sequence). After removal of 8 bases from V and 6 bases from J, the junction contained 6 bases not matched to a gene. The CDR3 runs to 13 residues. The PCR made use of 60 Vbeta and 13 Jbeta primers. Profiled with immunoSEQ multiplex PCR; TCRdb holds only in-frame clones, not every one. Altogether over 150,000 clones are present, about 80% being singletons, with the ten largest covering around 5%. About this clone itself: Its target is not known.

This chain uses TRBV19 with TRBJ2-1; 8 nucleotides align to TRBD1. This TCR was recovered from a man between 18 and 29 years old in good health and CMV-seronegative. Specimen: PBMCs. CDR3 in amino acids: CASSLQGANEQFF. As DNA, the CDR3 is TGTGCCAGTTCCCTTCAGGGGGCCAATGAGCAGTTCTTC.